This T cell receptor (beta chain) stems from a study of T cell clones after liver transplantation. Per germline, CDR1 GTSNPN and CDR2 SVGIG (reference sequence). V was clipped by 1 base and J by 4 bases; unmatched bases: 0. This CDR3 is built from 12 residues. This table comes from immunoSEQ multiplex PCR, and its TCRdb copy is limited to in-frame clones, with some not included. The sample holds 55,000 to 70,000 clones, more than 85% seen once. The TCR originated in a human patient who received a liver transplant. Some T cells may be graft donor cells. This chain uses TRBV30 with TRBJ2-7; 8 bases line up with TRBD1. This sample comprised CD4+ T cells from blood, obtained less than 27 months after liver transplant. This chain's CDR3 is CAWSGQGYEQYF. As DNA, the CDR3 is TGTGCCTGGAGTGGACAGGGGTACGAGCAGTACTTC.